This T cell receptor (beta chain) came from a study of shared clonotypes between healthy human individuals. Looking at the study overall: The plates for each donor numbered three CD4 naive, three CD4 memory, two CD8 naive and one CD8 memory.

In the original analysis: Junction-only sequences produced by ImmunoSEQ had no quality scores, so filtering differed. Using immunoSEQ multiplex PCR, the repertoire was profiled, and TCRdb retains in-frame clones only, with some absent. V, J and clone size derive from that table, while D and trimming were established from the DNA sequence. Among 2 million to 3 million clones listed, over 85% were seen once. Study-wide results and caveats: Four donors shared approximately 5% of their naive CD4 clonotypes.

Splitting of CD4+ cells produced CD45RA+ naive and CD45RA-negative memory subsets. The CDR3 contains 17 residues. The germline V gene has CDR1 SGHVS and CDR2 FNYEAQ. With regard to this clone: Its matching antigen is unknown. A read error may account for a junction end that differs from germline.

The chain has TRBV7-6 and TRBJ2-7; 8 bases are shared with TRBD2. The specimen was naive CD4+ T cells from PBMCs. The subset denotes: CD45RA+ positively selected. The sequence was collected from a young man in good health. Some clones in this sample may be carry-over from other donors' samples. This CDR3 is CASSLAMAGGGSYGQYF. The CDR3 DNA reads as TGTGCCAGCAGCTTAGCGATGGCGGGAGGTGGGTCCTACGGGCAGTACTTC.